A selection of T cell receptor beta chains follows, all from one sample in a study of shared clonotypes between healthy human individuals. Measured with immunoSEQ multiplex PCR; TCRdb has only the in-frame clones, and not every one. This sample has hundreds of thousands of clones, with about 91% found just once. The sequencing sample was made of naive CD8+ T cells sorted from blood. These receptors all come from a man aged 30 to 39 in good health. Each CDR3 is given with its conserved first and last residue. Fields, in order: D gene, V gene, J gene, clone size, CDR3 protein, CDR3 DNA. A D gene is named only where the DNA matches it firmly. Clone sizes are given selectively: once, few, many, or a class where the clone is expanded.

.	TRBV7-8	TRBJ2-7	.	CASSALPGVYEQYF	TGTGCCAGCAGCGCCCTCCCAGGGGTCTACGAGCAGTACTTC
.	TRBV29-1	TRBJ2-7	.	CSVEVWSSSYEQYF	TGCAGCGTTGAAGTCTGGTCGAGCTCCTACGAGCAGTACTTC
.	TRBV30	TRBJ2-7	.	CAWSVPFRRLDSYEQYF	TGTGCCTGGAGTGTACCCTTTAGGAGGCTGGATTCCTACGAGCAGTACTTC
TRBD2	TRBV30	TRBJ2-2	.	CAWSEIGTSLTGELFF	TGTGCCTGGAGTGAGATAGGGACTAGCCTCACCGGGGAGCTGTTTTTT
.	TRBV27	TRBJ2-7	.	CASSFSGGDSSYEQYF	TGTGCCAGCAGTTTCTCGGGTGGTGACAGCAGCTACGAGCAGTACTTC
.	TRBV10-3	TRBJ2-2	.	CAIRNSDSYTGELFF	TGTGCCATCAGAAACTCCGACAGCTACACCGGGGAGCTGTTTTTT
.	TRBV9	TRBJ2-7	.	CASSVRQDAYEQYF	TGTGCCAGCAGCGTGAGACAGGACGCCTACGAGCAGTACTTC
.	TRBV7-2	TRBJ2-7	.	CASSFPRGREIYEQYF	TGTGCCAGCAGCTTCCCTCGAGGTAGAGAGATCTACGAGCAGTACTTC
.	TRBV18	TRBJ2-1	once	CASWGSYNEQFF	TGTGCCAGCTGGGGGTCCTACAATGAGCAGTTCTTC
.	TRBV5-6	TRBJ2-5	.	CASTLRDGGTQYF	TGTGCCAGCACCTTGAGGGATGGGGGGACCCAGTACTTC
.	TRBV2	TRBJ1-2	.	CASSGERVSQSYGYTF	TGTGCCAGCAGTGGCGAACGGGTGTCACAGAGCTATGGCTACACCTTC
.	TRBV4-1	TRBJ2-7	.	CASSQASLDEQYF	TGCGCCAGCAGCCAGGCCTCCTTGGACGAGCAGTACTTC
.	TRBV2	TRBJ2-1	.	CASRTGTPHEQFF	TGTGCCAGCAGAACCGGGACTCCCCATGAGCAGTTCTTC
TRBD2	TRBV5-1	TRBJ2-7	.	CASSWYGRARDEQYF	TGCGCCAGCAGCTGGTACGGGAGGGCCAGAGACGAGCAGTACTTC
.	TRBV19	TRBJ2-5	.	CASRGLGQETQYF	TGTGCCAGTAGGGGGCTAGGGCAAGAGACCCAGTACTTC
.	TRBV5-5	TRBJ1-1	.	CASSWGLQNTEAFF	TGTGCCAGCAGTTGGGGACTTCAAAACACTGAAGCTTTCTTT
.	TRBV27	TRBJ2-7	once	CASSPGLTYEQYF	TGTGCCAGCAGTCCGGGGCTTACCTACGAGCAGTACTTC
TRBD1	TRBV27	TRBJ2-7	once	CASSLTGQGAEYF	TGTGCCAGCAGTTTAACGGGACAGGGCGCGGAGTACTTC
TRBD2	TRBV15	TRBJ2-7	.	CATSRDRQLAGTYEQYF	TGTGCCACCAGCAGAGATAGACAACTAGCGGGTACCTACGAGCAGTACTTC
.	TRBV6-5	TRBJ1-1	.	CASSYSGGGTEAFF	TGTGCCAGCAGTTACTCTGGGGGGGGCACTGAAGCTTTCTTT
.	TRBV6-1	TRBJ2-2	.	CASSEVGHTGELFF	TGTGCCAGCAGTGAGGTGGGCCACACCGGGGAGCTGTTTTTT
.	TRBV7-8	TRBJ2-6	once	CASSLERRGRPSSGANVLTF	TGTGCCAGCAGCTTAGAGCGCCGCGGCAGACCCTCTTCTGGGGCCAACGTCCTGACTTTC
TRBD1	TRBV7-9	TRBJ2-1	.	CASSDTIYRDRDSYNEQFF	TGTGCCAGCAGCGATACGATATACCGGGACAGAGACTCCTACAATGAGCAGTTCTTC
TRBD2	TRBV15	TRBJ2-2	once	CATSRDLAGGPNGELFF	TGTGCCACCAGCAGAGATTTAGCGGGAGGGCCTAACGGGGAGCTGTTTTTT
TRBD2	TRBV7-6	TRBJ2-7	.	CASSFNGLAGYEQYF	TGTGCCAGCAGCTTTAACGGACTAGCGGGCTACGAGCAGTACTTC
.	TRBV7-9	TRBJ2-1	.	CASSPGRGRLYNEQFF	TGTGCCAGCAGCCCCGGCCGGGGGCGGTTATACAATGAGCAGTTCTTC
TRBD1	TRBV7-2	TRBJ2-7	.	CASSPGTDYEQYF	TGTGCCAGCAGCCCTGGGACAGATTACGAGCAGTACTTC
TRBD1	TRBV28	TRBJ2-1	.	CASSLGTEYNEQFF	TGTGCCAGCAGTTTGGGGACAGAGTACAATGAGCAGTTCTTC
.	TRBV19	TRBJ1-1	.	CASSIGGTYNTEAFF	TGTGCCAGTAGTATTGGTGGAACATATAACACTGAAGCTTTCTTT
.	TRBV7-9	TRBJ1-4	few	CASSLSTGEKLFF	TGTGCCAGCAGCTTAAGTACCGGTGAAAAACTGTTTTTT
.	TRBV27	TRBJ2-7	.	CASSSDESYEQYF	TGTGCCAGCAGCTCAGACGAATCCTACGAGCAGTACTTC
TRBD2	TRBV27	TRBJ2-3	.	CASSLAGAEDTQYF	TGTGCCAGCAGTTTGGCGGGAGCGGAAGATACGCAGTATTTT
.	TRBV6-4	TRBJ1-5	.	CASSETGGSGQPQHF	TGTGCCAGCAGTGAGACCGGGGGGAGCGGTCAGCCCCAGCATTTT
TRBD1	TRBV28	TRBJ1-3	once	CASRTGHSGNTIYF	TGTGCCAGCAGGACAGGGCACTCTGGAAACACCATATATTTT